This T cell receptor (beta chain) was sequenced in a study of blood T cells in healthy people across ages. A second PCR of roughly 7 to 11 cycles used a sample-barcoded 5' primer and a J-beta primer mix. From each sample, at least 3 million paired-end reads containing CDR3 were obtained. TCRdb independently ran MiXCR on the 5' RACE reads; one entry per CDR3 protein. The data show around 990,000 distinct CDR3 sequences, around two fifths seen once. V lost 7 bases to trimming and J lost 2 bases, with 13 bases between them. The CDR3 runs to 14 residues. Germline CDR1 is MNHEY and CDR2 is SMNVEV (reference sequence).

The J gene is TRBJ2-3, the V gene TRBV27, with D tentatively TRBD1 (5 bases). The sample was blood. The sequence was obtained from a young man in good health. The CDR3 bases are TGTGCCAGCACCTTCAAGGGGTACACAGATACGCAGTATTTT. It encodes CASTFKGYTDTQYF.